Detailed here is one T cell receptor (beta chain). Its antigen is still unknown. Per-base qualities were not stored, and no clone one base away is much larger. The CDR3 spans 14 residues, from the cysteine through the phenylalanine. Just the 42-base CDR3 DNA is kept, in frame starting at base 1. Per the germline V gene, WSHSY is the CDR1 and SAAADI is the CDR2. V is reduced by 2 bases and J by 3 bases, leaving a spacing of 8 bases between them. This sample is drawn from a study of Tregs in tolerant kidney transplant recipients (dated by TCRdb to between 2018 and 2021). The study in broad terms: The study applied TCRbeta sequencing to find donor-specific regulatory T cells before combined kidney and bone marrow transplantation and then followed those same cells after transplant. TCRbeta repertoire sequencing was used in a few healthy controls to compare several methods for expanding Tregs specific for an allogeneic donor.

For TCRbeta CDR3 sequencing, genomic DNA from the sorted cells was extracted using the QIAGEN DNeasy Blood and Tissue Kit. Through immunoSEQ, high-throughput TCRbeta CDR3 sequencing was done commercially, including PCR amplification with internal controls and bias correction. The study's own analysis went as follows. Unique productive TCRbeta sequences were defined by CDR3 nucleotide sequence when primers matched and otherwise by CDR3 amino acid sequence together with Vbeta and Jbeta genes. To correct sorting error, sequences shared between sorted populations at a frequency ratio of 2:1 or less were removed; the rest were assigned to the higher population. A sequence counted as donor-reactive if, in CFSE-low cells, the sequence had a frequency of at least 0.01% and was expanded at least 5-fold compared with unstimulated cells. Repertoire divergence was quantified by Jensen-Shannon divergence using the top 100 TCRbeta sequences ranked by frequency. When a sample had multiple sequencing runs, each run was corrected for sorting error separately and the runs were then pooled. TCRdb provides this immuneACCESS table in a form limited to in-frame rearrangements. Some clones are lacking; in checked studies, under half of them reflect an unresolved V gene, and why the rest are absent is not known. V and J calls plus clone size are reproduced from that table; the DNA served to infer D and trimming. The sample records about 240,000 clones, around 81% of which are singletons. Jointly, the top ten make up 0.5% to 0.65% of the sample.

Beyond this particular receptor, the publication reports: Biological reproducibility was not directly addressed, though technical replication error appeared minimal. Expanding Tregs with activated donor B cells appeared to identify the most biologically relevant and donor-specific TCRbeta repertoire. Because only a small number of patients were included, the study had limitations, and the results will need to be validated in larger populations as well as under other immunosuppression protocols.

Unstimulated Tregs (CD4+CD25+CD127-), CD4+ non-Tregs (CD4+CD25-), CD4 and CD8 cells were FACS-sorted from thawed PBMCs. Blood from healthy controls was obtained either from healthy volunteers or as purchased buffy coats. Healthy control blood was processed by Ficoll density gradient to PBMCs and cryopreserved; patient PBMCs were collected before and after transplant. The V and J segments used are TRBV10-2 and TRBJ2-1, with the D call perhaps TRBD1 or TRBD2, each one matching 5 bases. What was sequenced was CD4+ T cells from blood. The origin of this receptor is a human donor in good health. The CDR3 loop reads CASSEGTNYNEQFF. The nucleotide sequence is TGCGCCAGCAGTGAGGGGACGAACTACAATGAGCAGTTCTTC.